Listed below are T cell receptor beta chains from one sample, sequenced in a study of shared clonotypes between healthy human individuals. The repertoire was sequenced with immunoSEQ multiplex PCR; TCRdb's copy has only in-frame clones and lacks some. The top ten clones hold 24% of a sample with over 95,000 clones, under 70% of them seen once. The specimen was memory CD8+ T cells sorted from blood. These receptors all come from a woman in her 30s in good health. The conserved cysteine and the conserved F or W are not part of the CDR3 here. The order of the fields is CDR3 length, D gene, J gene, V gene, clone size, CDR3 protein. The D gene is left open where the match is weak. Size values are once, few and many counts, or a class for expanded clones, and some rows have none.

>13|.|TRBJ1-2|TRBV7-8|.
ASSTRQGPHYGYT
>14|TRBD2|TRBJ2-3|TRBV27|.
ASSLAPGLAIDTQY
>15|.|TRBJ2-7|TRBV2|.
ASSDGPGQVESYEQY
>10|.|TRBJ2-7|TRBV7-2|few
ASSFDQGRQY
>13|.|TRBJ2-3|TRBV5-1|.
ASSLFSTRTDTQY
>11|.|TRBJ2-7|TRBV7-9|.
ASGPSGGHEQY
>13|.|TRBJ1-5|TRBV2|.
ASTKAGNSNQPQH
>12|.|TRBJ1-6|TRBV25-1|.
ASSVLRDNSPLH
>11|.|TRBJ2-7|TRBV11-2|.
ASSPGSDYEQY
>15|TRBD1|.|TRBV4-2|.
ASSQVVGTGGAYEQY
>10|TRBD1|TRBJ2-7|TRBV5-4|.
ASSLFQGAQY
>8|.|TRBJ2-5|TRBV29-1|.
SVAQETQY
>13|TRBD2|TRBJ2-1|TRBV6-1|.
ASSESGGVVNEQF
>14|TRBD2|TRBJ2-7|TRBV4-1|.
ASSQDPLAGGDEQY
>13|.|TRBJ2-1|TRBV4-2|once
ASSQDLLARNEQF
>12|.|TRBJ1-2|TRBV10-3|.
AISEIWGGDGYT
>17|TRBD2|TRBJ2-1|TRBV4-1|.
ASSHPGTSGKVGADEQF
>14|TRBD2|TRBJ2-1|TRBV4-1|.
ASSPLGLVIGDEQF
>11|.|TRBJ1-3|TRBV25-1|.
ASSDPAGNTIY
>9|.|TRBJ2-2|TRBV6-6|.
AIWGSGELF
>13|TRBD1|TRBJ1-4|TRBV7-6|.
ASSLRTGLKEKLF
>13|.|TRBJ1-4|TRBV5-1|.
ASSLVGTRNEKLF
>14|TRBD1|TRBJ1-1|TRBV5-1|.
ASSIDGQGLNTEAF
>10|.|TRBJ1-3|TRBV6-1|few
ASMGDGNTIY
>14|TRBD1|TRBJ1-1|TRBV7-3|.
ASSLKGQGGNTEAF
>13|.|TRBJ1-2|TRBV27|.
ASSPRTEAYYGYT
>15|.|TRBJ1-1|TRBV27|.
ASRPISLGSDFTEAF
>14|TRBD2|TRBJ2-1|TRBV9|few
ASSPGTTPSYNEQF
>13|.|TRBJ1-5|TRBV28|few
ASSTARRLWEPQH
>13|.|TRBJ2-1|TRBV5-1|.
ASSVDTSSYNEQF
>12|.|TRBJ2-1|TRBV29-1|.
SATIDHPGNEQF
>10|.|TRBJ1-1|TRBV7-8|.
ASSLRGREAF
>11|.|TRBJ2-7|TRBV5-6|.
ASSQGRSYEQY
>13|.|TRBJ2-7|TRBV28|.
ASSLRSRSSYEQY
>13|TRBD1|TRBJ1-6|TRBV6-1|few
ASSESAGGISPLH
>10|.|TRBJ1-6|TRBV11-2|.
ASSLGLPPLH
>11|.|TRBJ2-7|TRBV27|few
ASSLIREDEQY
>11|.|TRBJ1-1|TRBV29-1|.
SVPRVESTEAF
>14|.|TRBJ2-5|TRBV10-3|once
AISEPSGAFQETQY
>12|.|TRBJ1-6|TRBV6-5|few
ASSHRPIGSPLH
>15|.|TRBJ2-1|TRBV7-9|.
ASSFLATGLIGDEQF
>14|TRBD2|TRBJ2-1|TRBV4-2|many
ASSQLAGEPYNEQF
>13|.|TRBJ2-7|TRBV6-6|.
ASSSGFGWSYEQY
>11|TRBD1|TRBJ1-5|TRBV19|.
ASRGQGIQPQH
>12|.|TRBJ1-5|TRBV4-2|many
ASSSEGEHQPQH
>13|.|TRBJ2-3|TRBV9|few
ASSWKGQNTDTQY
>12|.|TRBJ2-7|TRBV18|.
ASSPRDVPYEQY
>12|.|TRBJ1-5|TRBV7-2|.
ASSSGEGNQPQH
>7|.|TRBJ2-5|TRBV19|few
AKQETQY
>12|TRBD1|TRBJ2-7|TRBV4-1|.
ASSQRTGDGEQY
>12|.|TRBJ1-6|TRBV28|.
ASSPVGDNSPLH
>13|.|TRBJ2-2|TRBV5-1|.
ASSLTGSNTGELF
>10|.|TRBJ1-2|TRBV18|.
ASSTIPSGYT
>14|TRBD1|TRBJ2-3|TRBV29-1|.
SVVGQGSASTDTQY